A selection of T cell receptor beta chains follows, all from one sample in a study of beta chain features in type 1 diabetes. Assay used: immunoSEQ multiplex PCR; TCRdb lists only in-frame clones, some missing. The table records under 350,000 clones, approximately 24% of them present only once. Material for sequencing was naive CD4+ T cells from blood. These receptor sequences come from a woman in her twenties or thirties with type 1 diabetes. The CDR3 runs from the conserved cysteine through the conserved F or W. D genes are given only for firm matches. The size of a clone is reported for some rows only, either as once, few or many, or as a class for expanded clones.

TRBJ2-1 | 17 | NA | TRBD2 | TRBV29-1 | CSVGSAGTSGVYNEQFF | TGCAGCGTTGGGAGTGCTGGGACTAGCGGGGTATACAATGAGCAGTTCTTC
TRBJ2-7 | 14 | NA | NA | TRBV2 | CASNPIDGKNEQYF | TGTGCCAGCAACCCGATTGACGGGAAAAACGAGCAGTACTTC
TRBJ1-1 | 14 | NA | NA | TRBV11-2 | CASSLGALNTEAFF | TGTGCCAGCAGCTTGGGCGCATTGAACACTGAAGCTTTCTTT
TRBJ2-7 | 11 | few | NA | TRBV29-1 | CSVVIGDEQYF | TGCAGCGTCGTAATAGGGGACGAGCAGTACTTC
TRBJ2-1 | 16 | few | NA | TRBV28 | CASTPGGGTSYNEQFF | TGTGCCAGCACCCCAGGGGGAGGCACCTCCTACAATGAGCAGTTCTTC
TRBJ2-7 | 11 | NA | NA | TRBV28 | CASSSRYEQYF | TGTGCCAGCAGTTCTCGCTACGAGCAGTACTTC
TRBJ2-7 | 13 | NA | NA | TRBV25-1 | CASSGDNSYEQYF | TGTGCCAGCAGTGGAGACAATTCCTACGAGCAGTACTTC
TRBJ1-1 | 13 | few | NA | TRBV5-1 | CASSLTGTNEAFF | TGCGCCAGCAGCTTGACAGGGACGAATGAAGCTTTCTTT
TRBJ2-1 | 15 | few | TRBD1 | TRBV9 | CASSVPGQVDNEQFF | TGTGCCAGCAGCGTACCGGGACAGGTCGACAATGAGCAGTTCTTC
TRBJ1-5 | 13 | few | NA | TRBV7-2 | CASSAQGDQPQHF | TGTGCCAGCAGCGCGCAGGGTGATCAGCCCCAGCATTTT
TRBJ2-1 | 15 | NA | NA | TRBV2 | CASSPIASAGNEQFF | TGTGCCAGCAGTCCCATAGCCTCAGCGGGCAATGAGCAGTTCTTC
TRBJ2-1 | 14 | NA | TRBD2 | TRBV29-1 | CSALGTSTLNEQFF | TGCAGCGCTCTCGGGACTAGCACCCTTAATGAGCAGTTCTTC
TRBJ2-7 | 13 | few | NA | TRBV5-1 | CASSLGTSAEQYF | TGCGCCAGCAGCTTGGGGACTTCCGCCGAGCAGTACTTC
TRBJ2-5 | 14 | NA | NA | TRBV6-6 | CASTYSSVQETQYF | TGTGCCAGCACCTACTCTAGCGTTCAAGAGACCCAGTACTTC
TRBJ2-1 | 16 | few | TRBD2 | TRBV29-1 | CSVDWLAGKSYNEQFF | TGCAGCGTTGATTGGCTAGCGGGGAAATCTTACAATGAGCAGTTCTTC
TRBJ2-7 | 13 | few | NA | TRBV27 | CASSSGISYEQYF | TGTGCCAGCAGTTCCGGTATATCCTACGAGCAGTACTTC
TRBJ2-1 | 15 | NA | TRBD2 | TRBV19 | CASKGTSGRVGEQFF | TGTGCCAGTAAGGGAACTAGCGGGAGGGTGGGTGAGCAGTTCTTC
TRBJ2-1 | 15 | few | NA | TRBV5-1 | CASNLAASSYNEQFF | TGCGCCAGCAATTTAGCGGCGAGCTCCTACAATGAGCAGTTCTTC
TRBJ2-7 | 15 | few | TRBD2 | TRBV5-1 | CASSLGAGDFHEQYF | TGCGCCAGCAGCTTGGGGGCGGGAGACTTCCACGAGCAGTACTTC
TRBJ1-5 | 15 | NA | TRBD1 | TRBV18 | CASSRDRAERGAQHF | TGTGCCAGCTCACGGGACAGGGCGGAGCGGGGGGCCCAGCATTTT
TRBJ2-1 | 13 | NA | TRBD2 | TRBV28 | CASTPWTSDKQFF | TGTGCCAGCACCCCGTGGACTAGTGACAAGCAGTTCTTC
TRBJ2-7 | 13 | NA | NA | TRBV19 | CASSPRGRREQYF | TGTGCCAGTAGTCCCAGGGGCAGGCGCGAGCAGTACTTC
TRBJ1-5 | 14 | NA | NA | TRBV7-8 | CASSFAGQDQPQHF | TGTGCCAGCAGCTTTGCGGGTCAGGATCAGCCCCAGCATTTT
TRBJ2-1 | 14 | NA | NA | TRBV30 | CAWLRRGSYNEQFF | TGTGCCTGGCTACGACGCGGAAGTTACAATGAGCAGTTCTTC
TRBJ1-5 | 14 | NA | TRBD1 | TRBV28 | CASIWGQGYQPQHF | TGTGCCAGCATCTGGGGACAGGGGTATCAGCCCCAGCATTTT
TRBJ2-3 | 12 | NA | NA | TRBV11-2 | CASSSSGDTQYF | TGTGCCAGCAGCTCGTCGGGAGATACGCAGTATTTT
TRBJ2-3 | 16 | NA | TRBD2 | TRBV7-3 | CASSSTSGSLTDTQYF | TGTGCCAGCAGCTCGACTAGCGGGAGTCTCACAGATACGCAGTATTTT
TRBJ2-5 | 13 | NA | NA | TRBV30 | CAWSVGARETQYF | TGTGCCTGGAGTGTAGGGGCACGGGAGACCCAGTACTTC